The rows below give T cell receptor beta chains drawn from one sample of a study of blood T cell repertoires in COVID-19. Libraries were prepared by immunoSEQ multiplex PCR; TCRdb keeps only in-frame clonotypes and omits some of them. This table holds about 160,000 clones, 75% to 90% found once. The sequenced sample was peripheral blood. Every receptor here comes from a man between 65 and 85 years old with acute or convalescent COVID-19. Each CDR3 is given with its conserved first and last residue. D genes are given only for firm matches. Only part of the rows carry a size: once, few, many, or a class if the clone is expanded.

d_call	v_call	j_call	clone_size	cdr3_length	cdr3_nt	cdr3_aa
-	TRBV11-2	TRBJ1-1	-	14	TGTGCCAGCAGCCCGGAGGGGGGGCACACTGAAGCTTTCTTT	CASSPEGGHTEAFF
TRBD2	TRBV6-5	TRBJ2-3	-	14	TGTGCCAGCCGGGTAGCGGGAGGCCCAGATACGCAGTATTTT	CASRVAGGPDTQYF
TRBD2	TRBV6-5	TRBJ2-1	-	15	TGTGCCAGCAGCCGACTAGCGGGAGGCTACAATGAGCAGTTCTTC	CASSRLAGGYNEQFF
TRBD1	TRBV28	TRBJ2-5	once	15	TGTGCCAGCAGCAGTTCCGGGACAGGGAAAGAGACCCAGTACTTC	CASSSSGTGKETQYF
-	TRBV6-2/TRBV6-3	TRBJ2-7	-	16	TGTGCCAGCAGGCCTCACACCGGGACGGGGGAGAACGAGCAGTACTTC	CASRPHTGTGENEQYF
-	TRBV6-5	TRBJ2-7	-	13	TGTGCCAGCCAAGCGGACCCCTATTACGAGCAGTACTTC	CASQADPYYEQYF
TRBD2	TRBV9	TRBJ2-1	-	15	TGTGCCAGCAGCCCGGGACTAGCACCCTACAATGAGCAGTTCTTC	CASSPGLAPYNEQFF
-	TRBV6-1	TRBJ1-2	-	14	TGTGCCAGCAGATCGACGGGAGAAACCTATGGCTACACCTTC	CASRSTGETYGYTF
TRBD1	TRBV6-6	TRBJ1-4	few	13	TGTGCCAGCAGAGGACAGGCCGGGGAAAAACTGTTTTTT	CASRGQAGEKLFF
TRBD2	TRBV5-1	TRBJ2-5	-	14	TGCGCCAGCAGCCTGGGGAGGGCGAGGGAGACCCAGTACTTC	CASSLGRARETQYF
-	TRBV7-8	TRBJ2-1	once	17	TGTGCCAGCAGCTTAGCGGGAGTGGGTTCCTCCTACAATGAGCAGTTCTTC	CASSLAGVGSSYNEQFF
TRBD2	TRBV9	TRBJ2-7	once	15	TGTGCCAGCAGCCCTAGGACTAGCGGGATTAAGGGGCAGTACTTC	CASSPRTSGIKGQYF
-	TRBV18	TRBJ2-7	few	16	TGTGCCAGCTCACCTTCACCGGTAGGGGTCACATACGAGCAGTACTTC	CASSPSPVGVTYEQYF
-	TRBV11-2	TRBJ1-2	-	14	TGTGCCAGCAGCTTAGACAGGGGCTCGATAACTTTCCACTTC	CASSLDRGSITFHF
TRBD1	TRBV5-1	TRBJ2-3	-	14	TGCGCCAGCAGCTCCGGGACAGAGACAGATACGCAGTATTTT	CASSSGTETDTQYF
TRBD2	TRBV18	TRBJ2-6	-	20	TGTGCCAGCTCCTACCCGGGAGGGCCAGGGGATCCCTCTGGGGCCAACGTCCTGACTTTC	CASSYPGGPGDPSGANVLTF
-	TRBV5-1	TRBJ1-1	-	13	TGCGCCAGCAGCACAGGAGTCAACACTGAAGCTTTCTTT	CASSTGVNTEAFF
TRBD1	TRBV10-3	TRBJ1-2	-	13	TGTGCCATCAGTGAGGGACAGGGGGCGGCGCACACCTTC	CAISEGQGAAHTF
-	TRBV19	TRBJ2-3	few	16	TGTGCCAGTAGTGCCAAGTGGGGGAGGAATACAGATACGCAGTATTTT	CASSAKWGRNTDTQYF
-	TRBV5-5	TRBJ1-1	-	15	TGTGCCAGCAGCTTGGTCCCAAACATGAACACTGAAGCTTTCTTT	CASSLVPNMNTEAFF
TRBD1	TRBV6-5	TRBJ1-3	-	15	TGTGCCAGCAGTTACGGACAGGCGGAAGGAAACACCATATATTTT	CASSYGQAEGNTIYF
TRBD1	TRBV10-3	TRBJ1-1	-	14	TGTGCCATCAGGAGACAGGGGGGGAACACTGAAGCTTTCTTT	CAIRRQGGNTEAFF
TRBD1	TRBV24-1	TRBJ1-2	-	16	TGTGCCACCAGTGGGCCCGACAGGGATCGGGCATATGGCTACACCTTC	CATSGPDRDRAYGYTF